Listed below are T cell receptor beta chains from one sample, sequenced in a study of blood T cell repertoires in COVID-19. Libraries were prepared by immunoSEQ multiplex PCR; TCRdb keeps only in-frame clonotypes and omits some of them. The repertoire consists of some 110,000 clones, with about 90% occurring once and the leading ten covering 7.9%. The material sequenced was peripheral blood. Receptor source: a man between 65 and 79 years old who had recovered from COVID-19. Both conserved end residues are part of each CDR3. A D gene is named only where the DNA matches it firmly. The listing skips clone size in some rows; elsewhere it reads once, few, many or a size class.

length	J	D	size	V	DNA	CDR3
16	TRBJ2-1	.	.	TRBV28	TGTGCCAGCAGTTTGTTCGGGAGAGGATTATACAATGAGCAGTTCTTC	CASSLFGRGLYNEQFF
11	TRBJ1-2	.	.	TRBV20-1	TGCAGTGTTACAGGAAATTATGGCTACACCTTC	CSVTGNYGYTF
14	TRBJ1-6	.	.	TRBV19	TGTGCCAGTAGTATCTTGTCCAGGAATTCACCCCTCCACTTT	CASSILSRNSPLHF
14	TRBJ2-7	.	.	TRBV11-1	TGTGCCAGCAGCTCCGGCGGTGACTCCTACGAGCAGTACTTC	CASSSGGDSYEQYF
15	TRBJ2-5	TRBD2	.	TRBV7-2	TGTGCCAGCAGCCTACGACTAGCGGGACAAGAGACCCAGTACTTC	CASSLRLAGQETQYF
13	TRBJ2-1	TRBD2	.	TRBV10-3	TGTGCCATCGGATCTCCTTTTAGCGGGCCGCAGTTCTTC	CAIGSPFSGPQFF
12	TRBJ1-2	TRBD1	.	TRBV6-6	TGTGCCAGCAGCTTGACAGGGGGTGGCTACACCTTC	CASSLTGGGYTF
15	TRBJ1-2	.	.	TRBV7-9	TGTGCCAGCAGCTTACTAGGCTCTTCCACTAATGGCTACACCTTC	CASSLLGSSTNGYTF
17	TRBJ2-2	TRBD2	.	TRBV19	TGTGCCAGTACCTCAAGGTGGACTAGCGGGAGGTCCGGGGAGCTGTTTTTT	CASTSRWTSGRSGELFF
14	TRBJ2-1	TRBD1	once	TRBV29-1	TGCAGCGTTGAAGGAAGACAGGGGGCCAATGAGCAGTTCTTC	CSVEGRQGANEQFF
15	TRBJ2-3	TRBD2	once	TRBV2	TGTGCCAGCAGGGGACTAGCGGGAGTGAAAGATACGCAGTATTTT	CASRGLAGVKDTQYF
14	TRBJ2-3	.	.	TRBV7-3	TGTGCCAGCAGCTGGAAATCCAGGGAAGATACGCAGTATTTT	CASSWKSREDTQYF
15	TRBJ2-6	.	.	TRBV28	TGTGCCAGCAGTTTCGAGGCTGGTGGGGCCAACGTCCTGACTTTC	CASSFEAGGANVLTF
17	TRBJ1-1	.	.	TRBV14	TGTGCCAGCAGCCAACCACCTAAGAAACTGGGTGGCGGTGAAGCTTTCTTT	CASSQPPKKLGGGEAFF
16	TRBJ1-4	TRBD1	.	TRBV5-6	TGTGCCAGCAGCGGACCCGCCGGGACAGGGACTGAAAAACTGTTTTTT	CASSGPAGTGTEKLFF
16	TRBJ2-1	TRBD2	many	TRBV30	TGTGCCTGGAGGGACTTTAGCGGGAGGGCCTCTAATGAGCAGTTCTTC	CAWRDFSGRASNEQFF
13	TRBJ2-3	.	.	TRBV20-1	TGCAGTGCTAGTCTATATAGTGCAGATACGCAGTATTTT	CSASLYSADTQYF
13	TRBJ1-3	.	.	TRBV19	TGTGCCAGTAGTAATACAGACGGAAACACCATATATTTT	CASSNTDGNTIYF
14	TRBJ2-7	TRBD1	.	TRBV6-6	TGTGCCAGCAGTTACCCGGGCAGGGGGAACGAGCAGTACTTC	CASSYPGRGNEQYF
16	TRBJ2-3	TRBD2	.	TRBV5-1	TGCGCCAGCAGCTTGGTTGGACTAGCGGCCACAGATACGCAGTATTTT	CASSLVGLAATDTQYF
13	TRBJ2-1	.	once	TRBV30	TGTGCCTGGAGTATGAGGCGGAATTGGGAGCAGTTCTTC	CAWSMRRNWEQFF
14	TRBJ1-2	.	.	TRBV5-4	TGTGCCAGCAGCTTGGGCAGGGGTGGGTATGGCTACACCTTC	CASSLGRGGYGYTF
17	TRBJ2-2	.	.	TRBV4-2	TGTGCCAGCAGCCAAGACCCAGGGTCACTGAACACCGGGGAGCTGTTTTTT	CASSQDPGSLNTGELFF
15	TRBJ1-5	.	.	TRBV6-4	TGTGCCAGCAGTACACAGGGATTTATTGGTCAGCCCCAGCATTTT	CASSTQGFIGQPQHF
15	TRBJ1-6	TRBD1	.	TRBV16	TGTGCCAGCAGCCCCACAGGGGCATCAAATTCACCCCTCCACTTT	CASSPTGASNSPLHF
15	TRBJ2-5	.	.	TRBV5-1	TGCGCCAGCAGCTTGATGGGGGGAACTCAAGAGACCCAGTACTTC	CASSLMGGTQETQYF